The clone carrying this T cell receptor (beta chain) was observed many times. No antigen is known for it. The junction departs from the called germline gene at one end, perhaps through a read error. Molecular barcoding with unique molecular identifiers was used for the TCRbeta library. MiXCR was run by TCRdb on the PCR reads, yielding one entry per CDR3 protein. The sample lists about 640,000 distinct CDR3 sequences; over 10% were seen once. The sample belongs to a study of T-cell reconstitution after alpha-beta-depleted transplantation in children. Notes on the study in general: Some patients' high day-60 TCRbeta diversity was traced to surviving recipient T cells and thymic progenitors. The origin of alpha-beta T cells about two months after transplant was reportedly several hundred expanded graft clones. T-cell counts and diversity at one year following transplant were attributed mainly to newly produced T cells.

The CDR3 is made up of 16 amino acids. Germline V gene sequence: CDR1 SSHAT, CDR2 FNYEAQ (reference sequence). The V gene is TRBV7-7, the J gene TRBJ2-5; D is possibly TRBD1 or TRBD2 (5 bases each). The receptor was isolated from a male patient younger than 18 who had a stem cell transplant for acute myeloid leukemia, so the T cells may come from the graft donor. The sequencing here drew on PBMCs, mostly from graft donor cells, taken 360 days after TCRalphabeta/CD19-depleted stem cell transplant. In DNA, the CDR3 is TGTGCTAGCAGCCCGAGACCAGGGACCTTTAAAGAGACCCAGTACTTC. Its translation is CASSPRPGTFKETQYF.